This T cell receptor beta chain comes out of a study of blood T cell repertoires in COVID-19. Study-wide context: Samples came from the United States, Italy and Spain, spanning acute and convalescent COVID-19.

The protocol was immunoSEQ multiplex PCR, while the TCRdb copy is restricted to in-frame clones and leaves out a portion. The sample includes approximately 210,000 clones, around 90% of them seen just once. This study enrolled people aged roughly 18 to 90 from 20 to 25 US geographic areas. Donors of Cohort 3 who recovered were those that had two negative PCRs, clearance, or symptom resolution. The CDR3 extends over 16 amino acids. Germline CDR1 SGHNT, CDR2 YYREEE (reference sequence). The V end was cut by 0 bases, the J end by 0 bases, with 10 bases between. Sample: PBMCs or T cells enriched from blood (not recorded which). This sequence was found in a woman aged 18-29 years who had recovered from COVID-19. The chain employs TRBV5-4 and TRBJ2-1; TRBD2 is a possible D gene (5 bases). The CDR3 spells CASSLVRGSSYNEQFF. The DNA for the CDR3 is TGTGCCAGCAGCTTGGTTCGGGGAAGCTCCTACAATGAGCAGTTCTTC.